This T cell receptor (beta chain) was sequenced in a study of cytomegalovirus exposure and HLA in healthy donors. The method was immunoSEQ multiplex PCR; TCRdb's version includes in-frame clones alone and lacks a portion of them. This sample yields roughly 180,000 clones, of which 86% are seen a single time; 6.5% to 7.5% belongs to the top ten. The study, taken as a whole, reports: Researchers counted roughly 150 TCR beta chains as cytomegalovirus-associated. Most sequenced TCRs were rare (though some public TCRs occurred in many donors).

This clone was seen only a few times. Antigen specificity is unknown. From the roughly 110-subject validation cohort, which was separate from the roughly 620-subject first cohort, the donors were drawn. This CDR3 is 13 amino acids long. Trimming left V 4 bases short and J 13 bases short, with 19 bases between. Per germline, CDR1 MDHEN and CDR2 SYDVKM. This receptor was taken from a man aged 25-40 years in good health and CMV-seropositive. Sequencing used PBMCs. The V and J genes are TRBV28 and TRBJ1-2, with no clear D. Here the CDR3 DNA reads TGTGCCAGCAGTTCCCCGACACCGGTAACGTGCACCTTC. Protein: CASSSPTPVTCTF.